The clone carrying this T cell receptor (beta chain) was detected only once. What it recognizes is unknown. One end of the junction varies from germline; a read error may be responsible. Scientists recovered RNA and DNA together from roughly 18-30 mg of unsorted bulk tissue. There were over 75% viable tumor cells in every single sample of tumor. The data originate from a study of tumor-infiltrating lymphocytes in primary liver carcinoma. Study findings and constraints: Just around 8-25% of top clones spanned all five tumor regions. Blood fell significantly below tumors in its top-250-clone fraction (p = 0.039). Among the pair types, tumor region pairs showed more overlap than tumor-adjacent and tumor-blood pairs.

Germline V gives CDR1 MNHNS, CDR2 SASEGT. CDR3 size: 16 residues. The template, roughly 0.45 ug total RNA, yielded TCR beta cDNA made with a constant-region primer. Libraries covering TCR beta were generated through three nested multiplex PCR rounds (using a slightly modified ARM-PCR). The opening two PCR rounds, about 11 cycles each, paired TRBV1-TRBV30 forward primers with a C-beta reverse primer. TCRdb reanalysed the multiplex PCR reads using MiXCR and keeps one entry per CDR3 protein. The sample records 150,000 to 200,000 distinct CDR3 sequences, 70% to 90% being singletons. This chain uses TRBV6-1 with TRBJ1-5; perhaps TRBD1 as D (5 bases). The receptor comes from a man aged 40-55 years with primary liver carcinoma and hepatitis B virus infection. Sample: tumor tissue from primary liver carcinoma. The CDR3 coding sequence is TGTGCCAGCAGTGAAATAGGGACTGGGAGCAATCATCCCCAGCATTTT. Translating gives CASSEIGTGSNHPQHF.